The present T cell receptor beta chain was sequenced within a study of blood T cells in healthy people across ages (dated by TCRdb to the mid-2010s). Regarding the complete study: Template switching captured roughly one uniquely barcoded TCR beta cDNA molecule per two T cells in model experiments. Using the same blood draw, the study looked at two additional independent replicas of 1 million unique cDNA reads for two donors, one aged 18 to 29 and the other aged 80 or older. The donors were divided into four age groups: young (average around 16 years), middle-aged (around 37), aged (approximately 62) and long-lived (82). The study measured age-related changes in TCR beta repertoire diversity using deep sequencing normalized with unique cDNA molecular identifiers. To avoid experimental bias, donors of different ages were spread randomly across the sequencing lanes. Study-level results and caveats: A strong correlation was found between observed TCR beta diversity and the percentage of naive T cells measured by flow cytometry. Because profiling used bulk unsorted PBMCs, naive and antigen-experienced compartments could not be compared conclusively. Because donor CMV infection status was unknown, age-related changes in expanded clonotypes were potentially confounded. Compared with the aged group, more naive CD4+ T cells, fewer expanded clones and increased TCR diversity were shown by the long-lived group, suggesting age selection. Estimates of total diversity based on one million sequenced T cells were considered lower bounds and underestimates. As age increased, observed TCR beta diversity per million T cells dropped in a roughly linear way, and a significant reduction was already evident by age roughly 36.

To note about this clonotype: The antigen it binds to is not known. Base qualities are missing; no much larger clone stands one base away.

Donors were a few dozen systemically healthy Caucasian individuals from Russia aged roughly 6 to 90 years. Roughly 11 milliliters of peripheral blood were drawn from each donor into EDTA-treated Vacutainer tubes. PBMCs were isolated by Ficoll-Paque density-gradient centrifugation, with at least 6 million obtained per sample. Total RNA was extracted from PBMCs with Trizol reagent, with at least 6 micrograms obtained per sample. Naive CD45RAhigh/CD27high T cell percentages were measured by flow cytometry on a PBMC aliquot from every donor. Library preparation used 5' RACE. A second 7 to 11 cycle PCR used a sample-barcoded 5' primer and a J-beta primer mix. A template-switch 5' adaptor carrying 12 random nucleotides introduced a unique molecular identifier onto each TCR beta cDNA molecule. At least 2.5 million CDR3-containing paired-end reads were obtained from each sample. All of the RNA was converted into first-strand cDNA using the Mint cDNA synthesis kit, with a TRBC-specific oligonucleotide serving as the primer. After uracil-DNA glycosylase treatment, a first 18-cycle PCR used universal primers M1SS and BC2_uni_R on all cDNA. Regarding the original processing steps: Each sample was normalized by randomly selecting 1 million high-quality reads, each carrying a distinct molecular identifier. Reads sharing molecular identifiers were discarded rather than binned into consensus sequences. CDR3 identification, clonotype clustering and error correction used MiTCR with a Q25 quality threshold and the strictest error-elimination algorithm. A nonparametric unseen species model with Euler transformation was used to estimate a lower bound on total TCR beta diversity. The raw public reads went through TCRdb reprocessing: fastp at Q25, MiXCR clone calling, in-frame beta chains kept. Entries that share a CDR3 protein sequence are merged under the most common genes and DNA. Here the V and J calls rest on TCRdb's processing, not on the authors' analysis. This sample comprises around 1,800,000 distinct CDR3 sequences, more than 35% of them detected only once. The ten largest account for more than 20% of the sample.

The CDR3 numbers 17 residues from cysteine through phenylalanine. The retained sequence is limited to the CDR3, 51 bases, with the frame set at the first base. The junction carries 21 bases between V and J, which are trimmed by 2 bases and 5 bases respectively. The germline V gene specifies SGHAT as CDR1 and FQNNGV as CDR2. Recombination connected TRBV11-2 to TRBJ2-5, with an unclear D gene assignment. The sequenced sample was blood. This TCR was sampled from a human donor in good health. The CDR3 region: CASSLRAAGPAAETQYF. The nucleotide sequence is given as TGTGCCAGCAGCTTACGGGCGGCAGGACCCGCTGCGGAGACCCAGTACTTC.